The clone carrying this TCR beta chain was recorded a few times. The antigen remains unidentified. TCRdb re-analysed the 5' RACE reads in MiXCR, keeping a single row per CDR3 protein. The sample has tens of thousands of distinct CDR3 sequences, 8% to 9% seen once. These data are taken from a study of early T cells in non-severe SARS-CoV-2 infection. Overall study results and limits: Lookups in VDJdb leaned toward anti-spike CD8 responses and missed private and CD4 specificities.

The clonotype was recovered from an adult who was a healthcare worker with PCR-confirmed SARS-CoV-2 infection or an uninfected control (not recorded which). Input material: whole blood.

This chain's CDR3 is CASSVGAALNQPQHF. Written as DNA, the CDR3 is TGTGCCAGCAGCGTCGGAGCTGCTCTAAATCAGCCCCAGCATTTT. The chain links TRBV5-6 to TRBJ1-5, with D uncertain. Germline V lookup: CDR1 SGHDT, CDR2 YYEEEE. The ends were cut back, 4 bases at V and 4 bases at J, with 15 bases in the middle. This CDR3 contains 15 residues.